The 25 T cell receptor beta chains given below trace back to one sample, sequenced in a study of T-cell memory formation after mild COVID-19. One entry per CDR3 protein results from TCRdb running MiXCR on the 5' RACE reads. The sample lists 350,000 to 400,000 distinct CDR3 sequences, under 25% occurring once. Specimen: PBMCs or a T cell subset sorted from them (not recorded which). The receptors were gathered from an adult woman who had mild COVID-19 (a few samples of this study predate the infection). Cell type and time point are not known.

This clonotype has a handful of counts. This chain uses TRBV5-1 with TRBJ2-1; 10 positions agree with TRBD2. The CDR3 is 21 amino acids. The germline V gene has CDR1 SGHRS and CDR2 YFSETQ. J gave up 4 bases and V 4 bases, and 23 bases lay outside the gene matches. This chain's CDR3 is CASSLPSRLAGPRRTYNEQFF. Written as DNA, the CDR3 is TGCGCCAGCAGCCTGCCTTCGAGACTAGCGGGCCCTCGGCGTACGTACAATGAGCAGTTCTTC.

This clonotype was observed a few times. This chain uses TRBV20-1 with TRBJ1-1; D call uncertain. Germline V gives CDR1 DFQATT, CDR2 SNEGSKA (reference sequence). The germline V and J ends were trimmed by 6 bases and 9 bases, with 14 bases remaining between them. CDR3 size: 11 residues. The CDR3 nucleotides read TGCAGTGCGCAGGACCTACCAAAAGCTTTCTTT. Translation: CSAQDLPKAFF.

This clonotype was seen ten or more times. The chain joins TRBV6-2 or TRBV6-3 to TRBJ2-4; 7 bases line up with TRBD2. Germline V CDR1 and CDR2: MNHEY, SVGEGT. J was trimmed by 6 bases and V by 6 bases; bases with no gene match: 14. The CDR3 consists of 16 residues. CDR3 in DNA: TGTGCCAGCAGAAATGCTCCACTAGCGTGGGGAAACATTCAGTACTTC. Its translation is CASRNAPLAWGNIQYF.

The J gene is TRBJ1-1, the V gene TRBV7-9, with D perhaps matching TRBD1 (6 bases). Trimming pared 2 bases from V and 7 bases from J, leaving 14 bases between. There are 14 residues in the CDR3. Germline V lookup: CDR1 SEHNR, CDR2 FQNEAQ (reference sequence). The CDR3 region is CASSLTNRVGEAFF. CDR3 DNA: TGTGCCAGCAGCTTAACCAACAGGGTGGGTGAAGCTTTCTTT.

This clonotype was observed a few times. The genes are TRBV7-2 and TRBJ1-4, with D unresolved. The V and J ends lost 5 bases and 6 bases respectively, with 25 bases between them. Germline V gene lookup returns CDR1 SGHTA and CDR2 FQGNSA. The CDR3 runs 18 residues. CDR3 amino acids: CASSPMGWYGNSDEKLFF. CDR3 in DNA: TGTGCCAGCAGCCCAATGGGTTGGTATGGAAATTCCGATGAAAAACTGTTTTTT.

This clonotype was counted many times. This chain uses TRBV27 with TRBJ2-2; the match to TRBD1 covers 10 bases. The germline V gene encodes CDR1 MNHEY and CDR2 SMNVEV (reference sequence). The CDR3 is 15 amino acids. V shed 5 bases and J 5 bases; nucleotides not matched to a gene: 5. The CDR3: CASSTGTGETGELFF. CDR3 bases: TGTGCCAGCAGTACGGGGACAGGGGAAACCGGGGAGCTGTTTTTT.

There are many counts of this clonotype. The DNA for the CDR3 is TGTGCCAGCAGCGCCGGGGAGGCAAATCAGCCCCAGCATTTT. It is translated as CASSAGEANQPQHF. The V and J genes are TRBV7-2 and TRBJ1-5; D unresolved. V lost 5 bases and J 4 bases, leaving 12 bases between the germline ends. Germline assignment: CDR1 SGHTA and CDR2 FQGNSA. The CDR3 extends over 14 amino acids.

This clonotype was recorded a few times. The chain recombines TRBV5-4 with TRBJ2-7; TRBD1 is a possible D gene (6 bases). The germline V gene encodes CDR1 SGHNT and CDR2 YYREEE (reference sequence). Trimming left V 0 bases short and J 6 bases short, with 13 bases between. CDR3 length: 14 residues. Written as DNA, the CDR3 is TGTGCCAGCAGCTTGGGGACAGCCCTCGGCGAGCAGTACTTC. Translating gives CASSLGTALGEQYF.

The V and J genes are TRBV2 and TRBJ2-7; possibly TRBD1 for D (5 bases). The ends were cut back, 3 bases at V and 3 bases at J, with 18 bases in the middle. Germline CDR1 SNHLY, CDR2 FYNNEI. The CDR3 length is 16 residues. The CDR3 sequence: CASSDRRRGPFYEQYF. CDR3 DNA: TGTGCCAGCAGTGACCGTCGAAGGGGCCCCTTCTACGAGCAGTACTTC.

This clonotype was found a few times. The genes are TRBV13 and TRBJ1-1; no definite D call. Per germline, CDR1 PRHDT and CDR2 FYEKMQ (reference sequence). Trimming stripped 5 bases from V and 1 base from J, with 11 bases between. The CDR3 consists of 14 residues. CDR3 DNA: TGTGCCAGCAGCCCGCGTGTCGAGAACACTGAAGCTTTCTTT. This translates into CASSPRVENTEAFF.

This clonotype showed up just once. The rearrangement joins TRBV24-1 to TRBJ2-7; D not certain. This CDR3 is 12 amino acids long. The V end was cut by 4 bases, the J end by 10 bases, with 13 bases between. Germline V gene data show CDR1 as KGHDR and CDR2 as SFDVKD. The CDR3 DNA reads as TGTGCCACCAGTGACTCGTCGGTTGGCCAGTACTTC. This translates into CATSDSSVGQYF.

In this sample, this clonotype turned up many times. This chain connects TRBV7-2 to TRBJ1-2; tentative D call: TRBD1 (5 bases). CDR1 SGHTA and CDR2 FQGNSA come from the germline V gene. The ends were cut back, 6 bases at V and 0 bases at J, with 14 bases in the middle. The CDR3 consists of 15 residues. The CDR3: CASRSRAGPNYGYTF. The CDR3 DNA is TGTGCCAGCAGGTCTCGGGCAGGGCCTAACTATGGCTACACCTTC. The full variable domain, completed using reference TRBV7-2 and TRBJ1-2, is GAGVSQSPSNKVTEKGKDVELRCDPISGHTALYWYRQSLGQGLEFLIYFQGNSAPDKSGLPSDRFSAERTGGSVSTLTIQRTQQEDSAVYLCASRSRAGPNYGYTFGSGTRLTVV.

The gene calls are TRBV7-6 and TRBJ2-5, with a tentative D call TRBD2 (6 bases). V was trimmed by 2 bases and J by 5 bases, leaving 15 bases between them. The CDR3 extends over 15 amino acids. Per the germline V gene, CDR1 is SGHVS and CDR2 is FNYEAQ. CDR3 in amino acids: CASSLRIGGRETQYF. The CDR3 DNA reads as TGTGCCAGCAGCTTACGGATCGGGGGACGGGAGACCCAGTACTTC.

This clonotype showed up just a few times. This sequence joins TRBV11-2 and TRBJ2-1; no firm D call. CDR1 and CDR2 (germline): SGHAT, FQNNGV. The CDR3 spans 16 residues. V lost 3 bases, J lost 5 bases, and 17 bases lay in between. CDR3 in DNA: TGTGCCAGCAGCTTTAGTCGGGCCGCCTTAAACAATGAGCAGTTCTTC. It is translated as CASSFSRAALNNEQFF. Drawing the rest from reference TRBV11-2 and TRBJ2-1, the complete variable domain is EAGVAQSPRYKIIEKRQSVAFWCNPISGHATLYWYQQILGQGPKLLIQFQNNGVVDDSQLPKDRFSAERLKGVDSTLKIQPAKLEDSAVYLCASSFSRAALNNEQFFGPGTRLTVL.

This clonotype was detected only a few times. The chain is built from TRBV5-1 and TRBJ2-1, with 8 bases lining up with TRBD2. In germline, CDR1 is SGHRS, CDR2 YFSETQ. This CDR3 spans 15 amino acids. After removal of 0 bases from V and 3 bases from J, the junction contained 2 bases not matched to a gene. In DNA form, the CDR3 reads TGCGCCAGCAGCTTGGTTAGCGGGGACTACAATGAGCAGTTCTTC. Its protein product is CASSLVSGDYNEQFF.

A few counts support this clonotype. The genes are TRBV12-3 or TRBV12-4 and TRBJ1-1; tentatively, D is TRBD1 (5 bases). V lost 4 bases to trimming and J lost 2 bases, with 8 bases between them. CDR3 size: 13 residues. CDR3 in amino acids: CASSSTANTEAFF. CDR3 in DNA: TGTGCCAGCAGTTCGACAGCTAACACTGAAGCTTTCTTT.

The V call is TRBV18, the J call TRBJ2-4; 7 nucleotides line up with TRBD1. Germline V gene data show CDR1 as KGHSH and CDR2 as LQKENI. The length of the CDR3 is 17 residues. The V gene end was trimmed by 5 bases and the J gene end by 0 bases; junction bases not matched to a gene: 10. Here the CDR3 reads CASSFNVGQLAKNIQYF. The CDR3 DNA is TGTGCCAGCTCATTCAACGTGGGACAGCTAGCCAAAAACATTCAGTACTTC.

CDR3 DNA sequence: TGTGCCATCAGTGAACCAACAGGGAGGCTCTTCTACGAGCAGTACTTC. This encodes CAISEPTGRLFYEQYF. The rearrangement uses TRBV10-3 and TRBJ2-7, with D perhaps given as TRBD1 or TRBD2 (6 bases each). Germline CDR1 ENHRY, CDR2 SYGVKD. CDR3 size: 16 residues. Trimming pared 3 bases from V and 3 bases from J, leaving 18 bases between.

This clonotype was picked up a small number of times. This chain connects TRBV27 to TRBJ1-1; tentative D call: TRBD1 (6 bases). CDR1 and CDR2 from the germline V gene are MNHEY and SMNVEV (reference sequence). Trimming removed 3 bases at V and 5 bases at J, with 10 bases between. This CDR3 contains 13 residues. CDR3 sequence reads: CASSFQGQTEAFF. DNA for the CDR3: TGTGCCAGCAGTTTCCAGGGGCAGACTGAAGCTTTCTTT.

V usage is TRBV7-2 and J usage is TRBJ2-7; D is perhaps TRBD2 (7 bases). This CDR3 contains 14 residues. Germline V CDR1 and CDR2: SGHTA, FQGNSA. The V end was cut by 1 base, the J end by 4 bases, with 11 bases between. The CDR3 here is CASSLGGGEYEQYF. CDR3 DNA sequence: TGTGCCAGCAGCTTAGGAGGGGGGGAATACGAGCAGTACTTC.

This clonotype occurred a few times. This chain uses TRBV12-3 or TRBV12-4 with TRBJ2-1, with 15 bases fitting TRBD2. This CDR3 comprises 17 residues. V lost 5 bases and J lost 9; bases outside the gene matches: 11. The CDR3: CASSHLPGTSGRIEQFF. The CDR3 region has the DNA TGTGCCAGCAGTCATCTCCCCGGGACTAGCGGGAGGATTGAGCAGTTCTTC.

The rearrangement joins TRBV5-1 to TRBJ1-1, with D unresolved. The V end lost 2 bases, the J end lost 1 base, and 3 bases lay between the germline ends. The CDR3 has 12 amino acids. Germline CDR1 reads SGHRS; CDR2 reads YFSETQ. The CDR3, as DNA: TGCGCCAGCAGCTTTGAGAACACTGAAGCTTTCTTT. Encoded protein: CASSFENTEAFF. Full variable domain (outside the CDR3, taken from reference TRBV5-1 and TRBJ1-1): KAGVTQTPRYLIKTRGQQVTLSCSPISGHRSVSWYQQTPGQGLQFLFEYFSETQRNKGNFPGRFSGRQFSNSRSEMNVSTLELGDSALYLCASSFENTEAFFGQGTRLTVV.

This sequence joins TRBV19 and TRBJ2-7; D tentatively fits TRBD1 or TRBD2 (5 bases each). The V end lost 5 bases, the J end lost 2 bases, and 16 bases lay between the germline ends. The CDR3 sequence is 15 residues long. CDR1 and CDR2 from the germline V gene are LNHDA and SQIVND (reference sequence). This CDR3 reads CASSASGTPTYEQYF. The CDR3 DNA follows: TGTGCCAGTAGTGCCTCCGGGACGCCCACCTACGAGCAGTACTTC.

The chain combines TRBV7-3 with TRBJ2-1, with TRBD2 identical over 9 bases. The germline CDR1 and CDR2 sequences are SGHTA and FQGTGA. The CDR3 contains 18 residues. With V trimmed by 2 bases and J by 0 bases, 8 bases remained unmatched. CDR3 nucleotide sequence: TGTGCCAGCAGCTTACAGTTAGCGGGGGCAGGCTCCTACAATGAGCAGTTCTTC. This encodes CASSLQLAGAGSYNEQFF.

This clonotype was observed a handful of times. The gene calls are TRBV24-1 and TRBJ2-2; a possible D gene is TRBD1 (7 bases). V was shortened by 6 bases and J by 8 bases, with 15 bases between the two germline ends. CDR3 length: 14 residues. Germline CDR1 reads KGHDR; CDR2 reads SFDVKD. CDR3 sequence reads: CATSTTGRSGELFF. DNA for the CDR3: TGTGCCACCAGTACGACAGGGAGGTCGGGGGAGCTGTTTTTT.